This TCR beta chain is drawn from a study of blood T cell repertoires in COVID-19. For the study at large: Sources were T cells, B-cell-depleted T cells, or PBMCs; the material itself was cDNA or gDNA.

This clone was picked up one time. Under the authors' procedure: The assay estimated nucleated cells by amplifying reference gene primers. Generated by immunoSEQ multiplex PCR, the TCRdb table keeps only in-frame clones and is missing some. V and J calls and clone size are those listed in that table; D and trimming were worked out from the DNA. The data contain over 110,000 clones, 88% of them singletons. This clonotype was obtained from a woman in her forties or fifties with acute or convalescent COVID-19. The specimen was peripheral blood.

The CDR3 DNA is TGTGCCAGCAGCCATACAGGGGGCGCGTCCTACGAGCAGTACTTC. It specifies CASSHTGGASYEQYF. The chain recombines TRBV3-1 (or the pseudogene TRBV3-2) with TRBJ2-7; 9 nucleotides agree with TRBD1. Germline assignment: CDR1 LGHDT and CDR2 YNNKEL (reference sequence). The CDR3 has 15 residues. Germline trimming cut 3 bases from V and 1 base from J; bases unmatched to any gene: 4.